This T cell receptor beta chain was captured by sequencing in a study of T cell responses to AZD1222 COVID-19 vaccine. Trimming cost V 1 base and J 1 base, with 8 bases left between them. The CDR3 runs to 14 residues. Germline CDR1 reads SGHTS; CDR2 reads YDEGEE. TCRdb keeps only in-frame clones here, not all; method: immunoSEQ multiplex PCR. The data hold about 130,000 clones, with roughly nine tenths observed a single time. In regard to this clone: Its matching antigen is unknown.

General study results and limits: No day 14 peak samples; only post-peak repertoires were characterized. Most donors were white British and more were female, and clonal diversity was possibly underestimated.

The sample consisted of peripheral blood, taken on day 0 of AZD1222 vaccination. V gene TRBV5-8 combines with J gene TRBJ1-1; unclear D gene. The receptor's source is an adult in good health. This CDR3 is CASSLYGTNTEAFF. The CDR3 bases are TGTGCCAGCAGCTTGTACGGTACGAACACTGAAGCTTTCTTT.